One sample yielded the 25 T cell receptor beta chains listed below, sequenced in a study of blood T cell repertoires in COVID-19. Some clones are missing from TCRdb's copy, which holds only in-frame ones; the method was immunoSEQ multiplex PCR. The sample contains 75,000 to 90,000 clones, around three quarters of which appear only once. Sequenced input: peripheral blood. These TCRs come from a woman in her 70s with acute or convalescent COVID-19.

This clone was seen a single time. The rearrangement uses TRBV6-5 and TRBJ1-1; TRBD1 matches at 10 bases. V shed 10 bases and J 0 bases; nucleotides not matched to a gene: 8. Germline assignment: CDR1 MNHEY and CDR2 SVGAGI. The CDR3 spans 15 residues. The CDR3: CATPRDRGLNTEAFF. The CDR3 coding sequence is TGTGCCACCCCTAGGGACAGGGGATTGAACACTGAAGCTTTCTTT.

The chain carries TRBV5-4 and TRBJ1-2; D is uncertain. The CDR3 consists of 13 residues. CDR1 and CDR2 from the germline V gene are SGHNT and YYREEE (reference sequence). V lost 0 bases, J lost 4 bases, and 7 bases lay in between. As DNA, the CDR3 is TGTGCCAGCAGCTTGGGGGCAGGCTATGGCTACACCTTC. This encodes CASSLGAGYGYTF.

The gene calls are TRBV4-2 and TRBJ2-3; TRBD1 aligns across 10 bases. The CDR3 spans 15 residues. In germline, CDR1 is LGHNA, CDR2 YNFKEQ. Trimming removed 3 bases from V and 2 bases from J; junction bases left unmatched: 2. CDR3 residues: CASSQGQGYTDTQYF. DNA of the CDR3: TGTGCCAGCAGCCAGGGACAGGGGTACACAGATACGCAGTATTTT.

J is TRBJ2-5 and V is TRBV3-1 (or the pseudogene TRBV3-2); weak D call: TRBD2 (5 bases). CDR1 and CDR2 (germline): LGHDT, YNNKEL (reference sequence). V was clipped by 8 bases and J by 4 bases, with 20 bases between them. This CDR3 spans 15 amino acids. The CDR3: CASPARRVRGETQYF. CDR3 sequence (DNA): TGTGCCAGCCCCGCGAGGCGGGTCCGGGGAGAGACCCAGTACTTC.

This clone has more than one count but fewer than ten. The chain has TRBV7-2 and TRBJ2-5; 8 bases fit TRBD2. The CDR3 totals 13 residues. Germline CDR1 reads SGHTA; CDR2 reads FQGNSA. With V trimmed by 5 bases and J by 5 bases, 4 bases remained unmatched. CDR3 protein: CASSPPSGETQYF. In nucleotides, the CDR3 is TGTGCCAGCAGCCCCCCTAGCGGGGAGACCCAGTACTTC.

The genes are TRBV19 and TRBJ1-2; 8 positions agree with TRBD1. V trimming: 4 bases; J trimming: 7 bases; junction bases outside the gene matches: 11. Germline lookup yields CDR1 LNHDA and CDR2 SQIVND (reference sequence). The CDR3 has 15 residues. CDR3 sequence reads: CASSNSRTGPFGYTF. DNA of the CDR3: TGTGCCAGTAGTAATTCGAGGACAGGGCCCTTTGGCTACACCTTC. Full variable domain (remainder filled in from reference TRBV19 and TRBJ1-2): DGGITQSPKYLFRKEGQNVTLSCEQNLNHDAMYWYRQDPGQGLRLIYYSQIVNDFQKGDIAEGYSVSREKKESFPLTVTSAQKNPTAFYLCASSNSRTGPFGYTFGSGTRLTVV.

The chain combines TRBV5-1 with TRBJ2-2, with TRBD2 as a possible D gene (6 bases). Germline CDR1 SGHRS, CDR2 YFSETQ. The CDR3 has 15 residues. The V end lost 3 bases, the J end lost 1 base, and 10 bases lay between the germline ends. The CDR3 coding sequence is TGCGCCAGCAGCTCGAGGGGACTGAACACCGGGGAGCTGTTTTTT. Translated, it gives CASSSRGLNTGELFF.

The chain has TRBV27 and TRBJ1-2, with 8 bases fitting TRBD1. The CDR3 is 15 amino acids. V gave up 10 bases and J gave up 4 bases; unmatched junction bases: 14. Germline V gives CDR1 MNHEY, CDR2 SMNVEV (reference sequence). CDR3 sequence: CATKTRAGGGYGYTF. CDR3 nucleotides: TGTGCCACTAAAACTCGGGCAGGGGGCGGCTATGGCTACACCTTC.

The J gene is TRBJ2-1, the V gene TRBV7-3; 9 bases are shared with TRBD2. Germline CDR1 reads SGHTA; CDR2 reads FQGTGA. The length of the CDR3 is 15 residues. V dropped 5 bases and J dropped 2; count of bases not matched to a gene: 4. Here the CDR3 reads CASSPGLAAYNEQFF. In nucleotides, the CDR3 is TGTGCCAGCAGCCCGGGACTAGCAGCCTACAATGAGCAGTTCTTC.

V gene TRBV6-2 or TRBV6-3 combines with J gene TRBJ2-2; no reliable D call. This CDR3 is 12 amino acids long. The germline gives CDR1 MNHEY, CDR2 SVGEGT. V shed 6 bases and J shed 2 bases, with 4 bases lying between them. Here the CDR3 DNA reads TGTGCCAGCAGCCTAAACACCGGGGAGCTGTTTTTT. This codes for CASSLNTGELFF.

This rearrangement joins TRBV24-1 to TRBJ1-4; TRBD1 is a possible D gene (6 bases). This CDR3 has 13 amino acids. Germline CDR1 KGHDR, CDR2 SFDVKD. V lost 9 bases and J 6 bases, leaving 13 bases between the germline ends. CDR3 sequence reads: CATSDSNDEKLFF. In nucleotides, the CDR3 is TGTGCCACCTCGGACAGCAACGATGAAAAACTGTTTTTT.

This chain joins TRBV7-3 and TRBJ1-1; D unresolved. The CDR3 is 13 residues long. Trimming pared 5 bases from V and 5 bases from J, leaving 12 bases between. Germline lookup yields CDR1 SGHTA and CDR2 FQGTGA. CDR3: CASSRLTSTEAFF. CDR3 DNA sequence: TGTGCCAGCAGCAGATTAACGAGTACTGAAGCTTTCTTT.

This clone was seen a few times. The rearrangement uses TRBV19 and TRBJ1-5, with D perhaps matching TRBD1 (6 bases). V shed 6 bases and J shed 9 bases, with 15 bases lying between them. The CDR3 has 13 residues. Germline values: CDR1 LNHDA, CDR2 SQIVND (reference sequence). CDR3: CASRRQGSAPQHF. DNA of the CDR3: TGTGCCAGTAGGCGTCAGGGGTCTGCGCCCCAGCATTTT.

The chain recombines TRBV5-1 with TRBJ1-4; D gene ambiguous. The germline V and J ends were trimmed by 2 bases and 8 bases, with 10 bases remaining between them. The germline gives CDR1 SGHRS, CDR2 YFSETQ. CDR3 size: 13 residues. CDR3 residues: CASSFGGSEKLFF. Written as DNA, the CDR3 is TGCGCCAGCAGCTTCGGAGGGTCCGAAAAACTGTTTTTT.

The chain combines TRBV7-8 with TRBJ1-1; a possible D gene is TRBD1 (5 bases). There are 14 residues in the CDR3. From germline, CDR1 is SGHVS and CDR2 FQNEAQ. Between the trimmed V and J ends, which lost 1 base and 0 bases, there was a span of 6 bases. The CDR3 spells CASSLDRMNTEAFF. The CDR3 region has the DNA TGTGCCAGCAGCTTAGACAGGATGAACACTGAAGCTTTCTTT.

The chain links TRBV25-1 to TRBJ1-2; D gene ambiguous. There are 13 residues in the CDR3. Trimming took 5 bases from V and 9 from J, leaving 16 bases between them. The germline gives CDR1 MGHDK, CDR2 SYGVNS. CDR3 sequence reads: CASSPGVRSRYTF. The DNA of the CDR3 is TGTGCCAGCAGTCCGGGAGTAAGGTCACGCTACACCTTC.

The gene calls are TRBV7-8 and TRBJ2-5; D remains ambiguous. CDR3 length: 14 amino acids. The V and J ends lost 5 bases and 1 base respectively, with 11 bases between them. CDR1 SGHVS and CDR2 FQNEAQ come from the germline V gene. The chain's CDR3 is CASSPRVSQETQYF. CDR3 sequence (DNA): TGTGCCAGCAGCCCACGGGTCAGCCAAGAGACCCAGTACTTC.

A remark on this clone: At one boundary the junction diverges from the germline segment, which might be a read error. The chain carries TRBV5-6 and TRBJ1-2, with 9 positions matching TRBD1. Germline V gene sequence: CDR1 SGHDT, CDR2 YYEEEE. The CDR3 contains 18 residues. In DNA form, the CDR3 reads TGCGCCAGCAGCCGCGACAGGGGGAGCAGAGGGTTTAACTATGGCTACACCTTC. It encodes CASSRDRGSRGFNYGYTF.

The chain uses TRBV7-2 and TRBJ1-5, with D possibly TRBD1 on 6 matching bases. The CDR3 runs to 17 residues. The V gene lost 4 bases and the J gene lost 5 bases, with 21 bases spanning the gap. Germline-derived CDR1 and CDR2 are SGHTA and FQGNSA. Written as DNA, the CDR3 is TGTGCCAGCAGCTCAAACGGGATTAGCGGGGGGCATCAGCCCCAGCATTTT. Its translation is CASSSNGISGGHQPQHF.

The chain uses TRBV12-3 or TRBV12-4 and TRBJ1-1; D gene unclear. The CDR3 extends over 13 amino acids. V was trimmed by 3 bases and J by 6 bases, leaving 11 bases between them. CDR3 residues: CASSLWQDSEAFF. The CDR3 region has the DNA TGTGCCAGCAGTTTGTGGCAGGACTCTGAAGCTTTCTTT.

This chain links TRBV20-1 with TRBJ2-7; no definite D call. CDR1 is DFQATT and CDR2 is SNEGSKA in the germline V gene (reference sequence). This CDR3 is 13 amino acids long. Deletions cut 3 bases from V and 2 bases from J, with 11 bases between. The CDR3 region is CSASPSVTYEQYF. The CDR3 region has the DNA TGCAGTGCTAGTCCTAGTGTGACCTACGAGCAGTACTTC.

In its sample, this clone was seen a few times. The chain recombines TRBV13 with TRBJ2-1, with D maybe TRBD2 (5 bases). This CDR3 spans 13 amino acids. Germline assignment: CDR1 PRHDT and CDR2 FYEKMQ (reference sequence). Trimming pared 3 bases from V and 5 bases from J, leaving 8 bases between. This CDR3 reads CASSFTEDNEQFF. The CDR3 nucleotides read TGTGCCAGCAGCTTTACGGAGGACAATGAGCAGTTCTTC.

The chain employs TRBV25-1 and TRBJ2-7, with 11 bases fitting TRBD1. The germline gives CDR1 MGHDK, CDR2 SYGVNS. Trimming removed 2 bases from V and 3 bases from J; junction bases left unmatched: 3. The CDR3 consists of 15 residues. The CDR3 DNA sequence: TGTGCCAGCAGTGAAGCCGGGACAGGGGGCTACGAGCAGTACTTC. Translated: CASSEAGTGGYEQYF.

The CDR3, as DNA: TGCGCCAGCAGCTCTAGCGGCGAAGCCAAAAACATTCAGTACTTC. The encoded protein is CASSSSGEAKNIQYF. The chain has TRBV5-1 and TRBJ2-4, with TRBD2 identical over 7 bases. The junction had 3 bases not matched to a gene; V was cut back by 3 bases and J by 0 bases. CDR3 length equals 15 residues. In germline, CDR1 is SGHRS, CDR2 YFSETQ.

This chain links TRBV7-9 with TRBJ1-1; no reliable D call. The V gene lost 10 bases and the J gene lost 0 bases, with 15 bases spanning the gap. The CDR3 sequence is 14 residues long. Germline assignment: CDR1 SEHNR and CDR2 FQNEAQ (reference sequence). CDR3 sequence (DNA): TGTGCCATCCCCGGGGAGCGGATGAACACTGAAGCTTTCTTT. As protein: CAIPGERMNTEAFF.